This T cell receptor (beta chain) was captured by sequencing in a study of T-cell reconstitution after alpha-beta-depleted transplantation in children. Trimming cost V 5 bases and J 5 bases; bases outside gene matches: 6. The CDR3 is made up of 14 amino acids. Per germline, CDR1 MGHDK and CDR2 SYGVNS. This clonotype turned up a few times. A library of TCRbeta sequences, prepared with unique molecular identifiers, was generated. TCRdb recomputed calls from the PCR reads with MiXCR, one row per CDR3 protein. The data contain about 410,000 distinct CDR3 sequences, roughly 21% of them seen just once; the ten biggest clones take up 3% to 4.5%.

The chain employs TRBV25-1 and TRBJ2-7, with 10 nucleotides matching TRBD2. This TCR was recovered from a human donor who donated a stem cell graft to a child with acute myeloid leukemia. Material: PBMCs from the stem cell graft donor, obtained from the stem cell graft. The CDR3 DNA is TGTGCCAGCAGTTCCCTAGCGGGAGTGAACGAGCAGTACTTC. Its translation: CASSSLAGVNEQYF.